The present T cell receptor (beta chain) was sequenced within a study of PD-L1 blockade in urothelial cancer. Study in general: Of about 29 patients, around 26 were males with bladder-origin urothelial cancer. The researchers analyzed blood 3 weeks (second dose) and 6 weeks after treatment start. Chemotherapy regimens numbering 0 to 3 had been given to patients.

Germline V gene data show CDR1 as SGHNT and CDR2 as YENEEA. The CDR3 covers 13 residues. V dropped 5 bases and J dropped 6 bases, with 13 bases sitting between them. Clones were sequenced by immunoSEQ multiplex PCR, and TCRdb holds only the in-frame ones, with some missing. Among nearly 50,000 clones listed, roughly 88% were seen once. This clone was seen only once. Time point: peripheral blood 6 weeks after treatment start. All patients carried locally advanced or metastatic urothelial carcinoma. The chain employs TRBV11-3 and TRBJ1-1; the D gene is possibly TRBD1 (5 bases). The sequence derives from a man aged 50 or older with urothelial cancer. The material sequenced was PBMCs, taken around atezolizumab (anti-PD-L1) treatment. DNA for the CDR3: TGTGCCAGCAGCGTCGGGGGTCGGGCTGAAGCTTTCTTT. Its translation: CASSVGGRAEAFF. Drawing the rest from reference TRBV11-3 and TRBJ1-1, the complete variable domain is EAGVVQSPRYKIIEKKQPVAFWCNPISGHNTLYWYLQNLGQGPELLIRYENEEAVDDSQLPKDRFSAERLKGVDSTLKIQPAELGDSAVYLCASSVGGRAEAFFGQGTRLTVV.